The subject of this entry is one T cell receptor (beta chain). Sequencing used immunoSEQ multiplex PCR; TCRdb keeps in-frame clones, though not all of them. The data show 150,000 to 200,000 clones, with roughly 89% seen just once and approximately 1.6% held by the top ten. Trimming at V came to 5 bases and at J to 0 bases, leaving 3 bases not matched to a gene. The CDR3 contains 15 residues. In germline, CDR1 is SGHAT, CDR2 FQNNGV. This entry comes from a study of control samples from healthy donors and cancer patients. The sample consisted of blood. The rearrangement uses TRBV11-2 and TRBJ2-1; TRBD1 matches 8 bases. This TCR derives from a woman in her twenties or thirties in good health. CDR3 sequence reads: CASSPGGSSYNEQFF. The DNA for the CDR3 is TGTGCCAGCAGCCCAGGGGGCTCCTCCTACAATGAGCAGTTCTTC. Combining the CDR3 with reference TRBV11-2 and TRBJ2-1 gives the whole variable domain EAGVAQSPRYKIIEKRQSVAFWCNPISGHATLYWYQQILGQGPKLLIQFQNNGVVDDSQLPKDRFSAERLKGVDSTLKIQPAKLEDSAVYLCASSPGGSSYNEQFFGPGTRLTVL.